The sequence of this T cell receptor beta chain was determined in a study of regulatory T cells in long-lasting Graves disease. The study's findings and limits: Gene preferences differed: TRBV28, TRBJ1-2, TRBJ2-5 in persistent cases.

About this clonotype: Its antigen is still unknown. This may be a read error: a much more frequent sequence differs by one nucleotide.

Trimming removed 10 bases from V and 7 bases from J, with 19 bases in between. Germline values: CDR1 SNHLY, CDR2 FYNNEI. The CDR3 covers 13 residues. Noted time point: persistent/refractory GD, antithyroid drugs over 5 years with positive TRAb. PBMC RNA served as the TCR library source. With iRepertoire HTBI primers and Arm-PCR of CDR3 regions, TCR beta libraries were built. One entry per CDR3 protein, called by TCRdb with MiXCR from the multiplex PCR reads. The repertoire has 600,000 to 850,000 distinct CDR3 sequences, about 30% of them found once; the top ten carry 35% to 55%. This sample comprised peripheral blood mononuclear cells (PBMCs), obtained when the disease was refractory, from a patient treated with antithyroid drugs. This clonotype originated in a female donor with Graves disease. This chain connects TRBV2 to TRBJ2-5, with D perhaps TRBD1 (5 bases). Here the CDR3 reads CANTGSKTGTQYF. The CDR3 nucleotides are TGTGCCAACACCGGATCGAAAACAGGGACCCAGTACTTC.